These T cell receptor beta chains were read from a single sample in a study of blood T cell repertoires in COVID-19. Repertoires were generated with immunoSEQ multiplex PCR, while TCRdb's copy carries only in-frame clones and drops some. Of 150,000 or so clones in the sample, over 80% were seen once. Sequences were obtained from peripheral blood. All receptors derive from an older woman with acute or convalescent COVID-19. Each CDR3 is given with its conserved first and last residue. Size values are once, few and many counts, or a class for expanded clones, and some rows have none.

CDR3aa | j_gene | abundance | v_gene
CASTPGQGSNQPQHF | TRBJ1-5 | . | TRBV6-2/TRBV6-3
CASTIPLGTGGNSPLHF | TRBJ1-6 | . | TRBV2
CAGSPQADTQYF | TRBJ2-3 | . | TRBV30
CASSSRTGSTDTQYF | TRBJ2-3 | . | TRBV5-8
CASSSQQPQHF | TRBJ1-5 | . | TRBV28
CAIKAGGNQPQHF | TRBJ1-5 | . | TRBV10-3
CASSPRPYRGAYNSPLHF | TRBJ1-6 | . | TRBV18
CASSFAGGRYQPQHF | TRBJ1-5 | . | TRBV7-8
CASSTQGVGNYGYTF | TRBJ1-2 | . | TRBV9
CASSLVTNTGELFF | TRBJ2-2 | . | TRBV11-2
CASSEAGTENEKLFF | TRBJ1-4 | . | TRBV2
CASSWQDNSPLHF | TRBJ1-6 | . | TRBV6-2/TRBV6-3
CASSDRGNYGYTF | TRBJ1-2 | . | TRBV25-1
CASSSPTSGQETQYF | TRBJ2-5 | . | TRBV6-2/TRBV6-3
CASSGQGVEGYTF | TRBJ1-2 | many | TRBV5-1
CASSTGFANEQFF | TRBJ2-1 | . | TRBV6-5
CASSPGLAGTEQFF | TRBJ2-1 | . | TRBV2
CASSLDPEVNTEAFF | TRBJ1-1 | . | TRBV7-6
CASRLGQGAGGAFF | TRBJ1-1 | . | TRBV5-1
CASSLARGGTEAFF | TRBJ1-1 | . | TRBV6-6
CASSLVGRNEKLFF | TRBJ1-4 | . | TRBV5-6
CASNPTGGGATEQFF | TRBJ2-1 | few | TRBV7-2
CASSLDSVLAGELFF | TRBJ2-2 | once | TRBV5-4
CASSVSAGGDDYEQYF | TRBJ2-7 | . | TRBV9
CASSAGGRGVYETQYF | TRBJ2-5 | once | TRBV6-1
CASSPEGASGTQYF | TRBJ2-3 | . | TRBV18
CASSLGLNTEAFF | TRBJ1-1 | . | TRBV5-4
CASSLNRDGYGYTF | TRBJ1-2 | few | TRBV5-1
CASSPTGDPANFGEKLFF | TRBJ1-4 | . | TRBV5-1
CASSVRSSGTDGGYTF | TRBJ1-2 | . | TRBV9
CASGVGDTLRVGAFF | TRBJ1-1 | . | TRBV28
CASSFQGITYEQYF | TRBJ2-7 | . | TRBV7-8
CASSPEGSSLTYEQYF | TRBJ2-7 | . | TRBV5-4
CASSRSGELFF | TRBJ2-2 | . | TRBV12-3/TRBV12-4
CSVITGAGNTIYF | TRBJ1-3 | . | TRBV29-1
CASSHAGGGKLFF | TRBJ1-4 | . | TRBV3-1/TRBV3-2
CASSQTGRNTEAFF | TRBJ1-1 | . | TRBV7-6
CATSSWDRKGPEQYF | TRBJ2-7 | . | TRBV15
CASSPGGTGTEAFF | TRBJ1-1 | few | TRBV11-3
CASSLARDRSSYEQYF | TRBJ2-7 | once | TRBV5-1
CASSLVQAGGTEAFF | TRBJ1-1 | . | TRBV5-5
CASSPLYDQGADEKLFF | TRBJ1-4 | . | TRBV28
CASSQGEGTMEGKLFF | TRBJ1-4 | . | TRBV4-3
CASSAASWRTEAFF | TRBJ1-1 | . | TRBV2
CASSLRAPGQGAGETQYF | TRBJ2-5 | . | TRBV7-6